This entry lists 19 T cell receptor beta chains sequenced from one sample in a study of blood T cell repertoires in COVID-19. The table came from immunoSEQ multiplex PCR; TCRdb's copy has only in-frame clones and leaves some out. The repertoire holds about 220,000 clones, with around 91% as singletons. What was sequenced was PBMCs or T cells enriched from blood (not recorded which). The receptors were sampled from a man aged 25-45 years who had been exposed to COVID-19.

This chain joins TRBV5-4 and TRBJ2-2; D perhaps matches TRBD2 (5 bases). Trimming stripped 4 bases from V and 5 bases from J, with 12 bases between. This CDR3 comprises 14 residues. CDR1 SGHNT and CDR2 YYREEE come from the germline V gene (reference sequence). In DNA form, the CDR3 reads TGTGCCAGCAGCCTATTTTCGGGAACCGGGGAGCTGTTTTTT. Protein sequence: CASSLFSGTGELFF.

This chain uses TRBV6-5 with TRBJ2-7, with D perhaps TRBD2 (5 bases). CDR1 is MNHEY and CDR2 is SVGAGI in the germline V gene. The V end lost 7 bases, the J end lost 3 bases, and 16 bases lay between the germline ends. The CDR3 has 14 amino acids. CDR3 loop: CASKSQEGNYEQYF. DNA of the CDR3: TGTGCCAGCAAATCACAAGAGGGTAACTACGAGCAGTACTTC.

This sequence joins TRBV7-9 and TRBJ1-6; D remains ambiguous. The CDR3 sequence is 16 residues long. V lost 2 bases and J lost 0, with 8 bases in between. CDR1 SEHNR and CDR2 FQNEAQ come from the germline V gene (reference sequence). The CDR3 loop is CASSLLLSSYNSPLHF. The CDR3 DNA sequence: TGTGCCAGCAGCTTATTGCTGAGCTCCTATAATTCACCCCTCCACTTT.

V and J are TRBV2 and TRBJ1-1; no firm D call. V dropped 4 bases and J dropped 1 base, with 13 bases sitting between them. The CDR3 extends over 15 amino acids. CDR1 and CDR2 (germline): SNHLY, FYNNEI. CDR3 region: CASSGILGENTEAFF. In DNA, the CDR3 is TGTGCCAGCAGTGGGATTCTGGGAGAGAACACTGAAGCTTTCTTT.

V gene TRBV18 combines with J gene TRBJ1-2; TRBD1 might be the D (6 bases). The germline V gene encodes CDR1 KGHSH and CDR2 LQKENI. The CDR3 covers 15 residues. The ends were cut back, 3 bases at V and 8 bases at J, with 19 bases in the middle. CDR3 sequence reads: CASSPNPTGPGGYTF. The CDR3 coding sequence is TGTGCCAGCTCACCGAACCCTACAGGGCCCGGGGGCTACACCTTC. Full variable domain (remainder filled in from reference TRBV18 and TRBJ1-2): NAGVMQNPRHLVRRRGQEARLRCSPMKGHSHVYWYRQLPEEGLKFMVYLQKENIIDESGMPKERFSAEFPKEGPSILRIQQVVRGDSAAYFCASSPNPTGPGGYTFGSGTRLTVV.

J is TRBJ1-5 and V is TRBV7-6; 7 nucleotides match TRBD1. The CDR3 contains 17 residues. Germline CDR1 SGHVS, CDR2 FNYEAQ. The junction had 8 bases not matched to a gene; V was cut back by 0 bases and J by 3 bases. The chain's CDR3 is CASSLAVRQGSNQPQHF. The CDR3 DNA is TGTGCCAGCAGCTTAGCGGTGAGACAGGGCTCCAATCAGCCCCAGCATTTT.

The rearrangement links TRBV15 to TRBJ1-5; a weak D match, TRBD1 (5 bases). This CDR3 region has 14 residues. Germline V lookup: CDR1 LNHNV, CDR2 YYDKDF (reference sequence). Trimming stripped 5 bases from V and 6 bases from J, with 14 bases between. The CDR3 sequence: CATSVGGESQPQHF. For the CDR3, the DNA is TGTGCCACCAGCGTCGGGGGGGAGAGTCAGCCCCAGCATTTT.

This chain links TRBV19 with TRBJ1-1, with D perhaps matching TRBD1 (5 bases). Per the germline V gene, CDR1 is LNHDA and CDR2 is SQIVND (reference sequence). CDR3 length: 17 residues. Trimming stripped 6 bases from V and 2 bases from J, with 22 bases between. CDR3 nucleotides: TGTGCCAGTAGCCCCCCGTGGGCAGGGTTGATAAACACTGAAGCTTTCTTT. It codes for CASSPPWAGLINTEAFF.

The rearrangement uses TRBV27 and TRBJ1-1; 9 nucleotides match TRBD1. V shed 8 bases, J shed 6 bases, and the junction held 13 bases outside the gene matches. CDR1 and CDR2 (germline): MNHEY, SMNVEV (reference sequence). CDR3 length equals 15 residues. CDR3 loop: CASYGVGDRVAEAFF. The CDR3, as DNA: TGTGCCAGCTATGGAGTGGGGGACAGGGTCGCTGAAGCTTTCTTT.

This sequence joins TRBV30 and TRBJ2-7; 9 nucleotides line up with TRBD1. Germline V CDR1 and CDR2: GTSNPN, SVGIG (reference sequence). The CDR3 runs 13 residues. J was trimmed by 2 bases and V by 4 bases; bases with no gene match: 3. The CDR3, as DNA: TGTGCCTGGATACAGGGGGCAACCTACGAGCAGTACTTC. This encodes CAWIQGATYEQYF.

The chain has TRBV5-4 and TRBJ2-1; TRBD2 agrees at 15 bases. In germline, CDR1 is SGHNT, CDR2 YYREEE (reference sequence). CDR3 length: 17 amino acids. V was pared by 4 bases and J by 7 bases, with 9 bases of the junction left unmatched. CDR3 sequence reads: CASSPGLAGGPLNEQFF. CDR3 coding DNA: TGTGCCAGCAGCCCGGGACTAGCGGGGGGCCCTCTGAATGAGCAGTTCTTC.

The rearrangement links TRBV30 to TRBJ2-1; 9 bases map to TRBD2. After removal of 5 bases from V and 1 base from J, the junction contained 3 bases not matched to a gene. CDR1 is GTSNPN, CDR2 SVGIG, per germline (reference sequence). This CDR3 contains 14 residues. The chain's CDR3 is CAWLAGSSYNEQFF. The DNA for the CDR3 is TGTGCCTGGCTAGCGGGGTCGTCCTACAATGAGCAGTTCTTC.

This chain links TRBV18 with TRBJ1-4; TRBD1 aligns across 7 bases. CDR1 is KGHSH and CDR2 is LQKENI in the germline V gene. Losses at the gene ends were 1 base for V and 11 bases for J; bases not matched to a gene: 4. This CDR3 region has 13 residues. CDR3 DNA: TGTGCCAGCTCACCACAGGGGGCCGGGAAACTGTTTTTT. This translates into CASSPQGAGKLFF.

This clone was seen once. The gene calls are TRBV5-1 and TRBJ1-2; 10 bases agree with TRBD1. V lost 0 bases, J lost 6 bases, and 5 bases stayed unmatched. Per the germline V gene, CDR1 is SGHRS and CDR2 is YFSETQ. The CDR3 spans 15 residues. CDR3 nucleotides: TGCGCCAGCAGCTTGGGGGACAGGGGTGTACATGGCTACACCTTC. It yields the protein CASSLGDRGVHGYTF.

CDR3 in amino acids: CASNRLASEQYF. CDR3 sequence (DNA): TGTGCCAGCAATAGACTGGCCTCCGAGCAGTACTTC. The chain links TRBV6-5 to TRBJ2-7; D not resolved. CDR1 and CDR2 (germline): MNHEY, SVGAGI. Trimming left V 7 bases short and J 6 bases short, with 13 bases between. The CDR3 is 12 residues long.

V and J are TRBV6-4 and TRBJ1-4; 8 nucleotides align to TRBD1. The CDR3 has 12 residues. V lost 7 bases, J lost 7 bases, and 2 bases stayed unmatched. CDR1 is MRHNA and CDR2 is SNTAGT in the germline V gene. The CDR3 protein is CASIGQGEKLFF. The CDR3 DNA reads TGTGCCAGCATTGGACAGGGTGAAAAACTGTTTTTT.

This clone was counted once. This chain uses TRBV5-5 with TRBJ2-1; 9 bases agree with TRBD1. This CDR3 has 15 residues. Germline V CDR1 and CDR2: SGHKS, YYEKEE (reference sequence). Trimming at V came to 5 bases and at J to 4 bases, leaving 7 bases not matched to a gene. The CDR3 protein is CASRSGQGIYNEQFF. The CDR3 coding sequence is TGTGCCAGCAGGTCCGGACAGGGGATTTACAATGAGCAGTTCTTC.

The gene calls are TRBV5-3 and TRBJ2-2; TRBD1 matches at 8 bases. TRBV5-3 is reported as an ORF; its role is uncertain. V shed 4 bases, J shed 1 base, and the junction held 6 bases outside the gene matches. The length of the CDR3 is 16 residues. The CDR3 DNA reads as TGTGCCAGAAGCCTAACCGGGACAGGGAACACCGGGGAGCTGTTTTTT. Its protein product is CARSLTGTGNTGELFF.

J is TRBJ1-1 and V is TRBV18; TRBD1 agrees at 7 bases. V dropped 3 bases and J dropped 4; count of bases not matched to a gene: 14. The CDR3 covers 17 residues. Germline values: CDR1 KGHSH, CDR2 LQKENI. Here the CDR3 reads CASSPSSTGRTSTEAFF. The CDR3 DNA reads TGTGCCAGCTCACCTTCTTCGACAGGGCGTACGAGCACTGAAGCTTTCTTT. Based on the CDR3 plus reference TRBV18 and TRBJ1-1, the full variable domain is NAGVMQNPRHLVRRRGQEARLRCSPMKGHSHVYWYRQLPEEGLKFMVYLQKENIIDESGMPKERFSAEFPKEGPSILRIQQVVRGDSAAYFCASSPSSTGRTSTEAFFGQGTRLTVV.